The sequence of this T cell receptor (beta chain) was determined in a study of T cell responses to AZD1222 COVID-19 vaccine. This clone appeared a few times. What it binds is unknown. Overall study results and limits: At baseline, seropositivity was found in only a handful of AZD1222 recipients. Nearly half of spike-specific TCRs reportedly target unmutated variant regions.

There are 15 residues in the CDR3. Germline V gene sequence: CDR1 LNHDA, CDR2 SQIVND (reference sequence). With 1 base clipped from V and 5 bases from J, the junction kept 6 bases outside the gene matches. Pooling covered second doses at about 4 or about 12 weeks. Sequencing used immunoSEQ multiplex PCR; TCRdb keeps in-frame clones, though not all of them. The sample has 90,000 to 150,000 clones, roughly 84% seen once. The TCR originated in an adult who received the AZD1222 COVID-19 vaccine. Sample: peripheral blood, taken 28 days after the second AZD1222 dose. The chain is built from TRBV19 and TRBJ1-1; 8 bases are a match to TRBD1. The chain's CDR3 is CASSIASGGWTEAFF. The DNA for the CDR3 is TGTGCCAGTAGTATAGCGTCAGGGGGCTGGACTGAAGCTTTCTTT.